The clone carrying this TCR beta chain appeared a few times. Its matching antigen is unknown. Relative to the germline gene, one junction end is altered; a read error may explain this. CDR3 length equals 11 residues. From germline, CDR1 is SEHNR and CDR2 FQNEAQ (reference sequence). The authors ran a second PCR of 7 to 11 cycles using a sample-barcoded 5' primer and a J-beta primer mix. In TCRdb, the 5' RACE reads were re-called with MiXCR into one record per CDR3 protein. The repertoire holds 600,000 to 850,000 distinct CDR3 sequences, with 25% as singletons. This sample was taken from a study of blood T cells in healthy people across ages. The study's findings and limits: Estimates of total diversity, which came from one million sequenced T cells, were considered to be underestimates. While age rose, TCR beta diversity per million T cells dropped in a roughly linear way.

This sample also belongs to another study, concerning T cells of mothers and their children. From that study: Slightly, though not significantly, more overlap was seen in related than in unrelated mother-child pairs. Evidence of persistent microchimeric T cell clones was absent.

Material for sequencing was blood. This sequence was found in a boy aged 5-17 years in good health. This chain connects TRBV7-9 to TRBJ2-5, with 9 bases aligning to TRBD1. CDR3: CASSAGDREFF. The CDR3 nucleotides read TGTGCCAGCAGCGCCGGGGACAGGGAGTTCTTC.